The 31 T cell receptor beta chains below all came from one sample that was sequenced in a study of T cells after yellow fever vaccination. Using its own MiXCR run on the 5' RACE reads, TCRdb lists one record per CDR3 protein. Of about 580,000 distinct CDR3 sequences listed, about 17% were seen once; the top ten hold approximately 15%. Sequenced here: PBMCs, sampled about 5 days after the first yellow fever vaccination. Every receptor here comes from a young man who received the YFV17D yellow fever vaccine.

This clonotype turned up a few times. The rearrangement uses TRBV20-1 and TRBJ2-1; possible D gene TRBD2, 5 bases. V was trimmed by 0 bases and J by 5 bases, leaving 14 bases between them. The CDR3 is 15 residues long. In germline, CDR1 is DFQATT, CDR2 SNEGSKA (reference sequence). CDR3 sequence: CSARDRGTEHNEQFF. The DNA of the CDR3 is TGCAGTGCTAGAGATCGGGGAACGGAACACAATGAGCAGTTCTTC.

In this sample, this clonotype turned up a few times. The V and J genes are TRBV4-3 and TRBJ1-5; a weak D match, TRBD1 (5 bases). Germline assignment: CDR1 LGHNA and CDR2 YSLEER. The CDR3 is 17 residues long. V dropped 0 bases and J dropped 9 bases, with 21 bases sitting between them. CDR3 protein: CASSQDRALGHFGPQHF. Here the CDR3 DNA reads TGCGCCAGCAGCCAAGACAGGGCCCTAGGACATTTCGGGCCCCAGCATTTT.

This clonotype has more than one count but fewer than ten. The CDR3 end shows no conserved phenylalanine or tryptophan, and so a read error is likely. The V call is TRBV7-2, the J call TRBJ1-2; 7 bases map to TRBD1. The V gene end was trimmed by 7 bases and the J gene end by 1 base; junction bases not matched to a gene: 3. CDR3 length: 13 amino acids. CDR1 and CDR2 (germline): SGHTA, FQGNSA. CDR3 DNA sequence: TGTGCCAGCACACGGGACAGTAACTATGGCTACACCTTA. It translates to CASTRDSNYGYTL.

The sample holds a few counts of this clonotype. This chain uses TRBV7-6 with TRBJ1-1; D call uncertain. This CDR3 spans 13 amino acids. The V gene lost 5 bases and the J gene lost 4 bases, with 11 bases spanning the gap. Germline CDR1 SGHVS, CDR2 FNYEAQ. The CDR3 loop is CASSKSGSTEAFF. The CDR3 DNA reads TGTGCCAGCAGCAAATCAGGTTCCACTGAAGCTTTCTTT. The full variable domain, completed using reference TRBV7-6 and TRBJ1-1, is GAGVSQSPRYKVTKRGQDVALRCDPISGHVSLYWYRQALGQGPEFLTYFNYEAQQDKSGLPNDRFSAERPEGSISTLTIQRTEQRDSAMYRCASSKSGSTEAFFGQGTRLTVV.

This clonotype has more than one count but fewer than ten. DNA of the CDR3: TGTGCCAGCAGTTTTCAGGCCGGAACCTACAATGAGCAGTTCTTC. This codes for CASSFQAGTYNEQFF. The chain is built from TRBV27 and TRBJ2-1, with D hard to call. This CDR3 contains 15 residues. The V end lost 3 bases, the J end lost 2 bases, and 11 bases lay between the germline ends. Germline lookup yields CDR1 MNHEY and CDR2 SMNVEV (reference sequence).

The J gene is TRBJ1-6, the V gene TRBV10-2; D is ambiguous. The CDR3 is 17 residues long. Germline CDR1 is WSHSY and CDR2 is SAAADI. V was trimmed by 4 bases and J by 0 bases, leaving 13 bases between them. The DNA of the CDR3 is TGCGCCAGCAGTGCAGGACCCCGGAGCTCCTATAATTCACCCCTCCACTTT. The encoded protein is CASSAGPRSSYNSPLHF.

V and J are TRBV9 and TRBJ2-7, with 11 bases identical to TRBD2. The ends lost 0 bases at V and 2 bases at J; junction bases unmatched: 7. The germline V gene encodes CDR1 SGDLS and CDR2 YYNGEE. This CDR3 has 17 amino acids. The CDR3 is CASSVAGGTSGTYEQYF. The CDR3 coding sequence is TGTGCCAGCAGCGTAGCCGGGGGGACTAGCGGTACCTACGAGCAGTACTTC.

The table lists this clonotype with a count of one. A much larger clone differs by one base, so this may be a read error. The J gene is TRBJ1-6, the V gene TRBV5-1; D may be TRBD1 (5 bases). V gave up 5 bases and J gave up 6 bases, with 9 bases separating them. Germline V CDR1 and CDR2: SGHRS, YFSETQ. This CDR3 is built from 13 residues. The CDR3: CASSPDINSPLHF. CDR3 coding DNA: TGCGCCAGCAGTCCGGACATTAATTCACCCCTCCACTTT.

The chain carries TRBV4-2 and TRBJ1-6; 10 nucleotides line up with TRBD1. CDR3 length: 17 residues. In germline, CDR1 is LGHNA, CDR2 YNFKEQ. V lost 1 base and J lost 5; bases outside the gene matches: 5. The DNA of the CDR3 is TGTGCCAGCAGCCAAGGAGGGACAGGGGATAATAATTCACCCCTCCACTTT. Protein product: CASSQGGTGDNNSPLHF.

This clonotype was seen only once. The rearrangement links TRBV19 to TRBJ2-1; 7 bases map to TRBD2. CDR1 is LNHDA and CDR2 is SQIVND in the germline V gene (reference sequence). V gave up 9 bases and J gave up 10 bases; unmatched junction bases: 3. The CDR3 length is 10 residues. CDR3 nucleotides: TGTGCCAGCTGGGGGGGGGAGCAGTTCTTC. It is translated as CASWGGEQFF.

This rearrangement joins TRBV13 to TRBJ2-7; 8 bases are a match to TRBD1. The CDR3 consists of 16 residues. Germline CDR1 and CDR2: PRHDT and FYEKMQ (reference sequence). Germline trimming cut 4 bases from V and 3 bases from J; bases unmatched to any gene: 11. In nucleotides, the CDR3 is TGTGCCAGCAGCTGGACCGGACAGGGCTACGGCTACGAGCAGTACTTC. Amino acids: CASSWTGQGYGYEQYF. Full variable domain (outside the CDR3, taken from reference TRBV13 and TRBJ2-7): AAGVIQSPRHLIKEKRETATLKCYPIPRHDTVYWYQQGPGQDPQFLISFYEKMQSDKGSIPDRFSAQQFSDYHSELNMSSLELGDSALYFCASSWTGQGYGYEQYFGPGTRLTVT.

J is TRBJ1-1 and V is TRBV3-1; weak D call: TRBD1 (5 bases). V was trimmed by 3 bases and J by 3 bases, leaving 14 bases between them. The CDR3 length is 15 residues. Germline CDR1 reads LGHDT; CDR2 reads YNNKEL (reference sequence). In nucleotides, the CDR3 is TGTGCCAGCAGCCACGGTCAGGGAATTGACACTGAAGCTTTCTTT. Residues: CASSHGQGIDTEAFF.

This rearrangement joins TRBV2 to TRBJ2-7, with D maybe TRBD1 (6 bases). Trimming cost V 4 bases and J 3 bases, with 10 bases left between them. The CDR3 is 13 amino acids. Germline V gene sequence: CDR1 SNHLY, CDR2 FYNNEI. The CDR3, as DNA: TGTGCCAGCAGTGGGGGCAGGGGCTACGAGCAGTACGTC. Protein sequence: CASSGGRGYEQYV.

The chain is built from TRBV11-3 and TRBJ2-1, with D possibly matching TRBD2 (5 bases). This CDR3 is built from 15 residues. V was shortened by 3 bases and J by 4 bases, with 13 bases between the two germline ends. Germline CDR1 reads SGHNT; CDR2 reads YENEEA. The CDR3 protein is CASSFDGEQYNEQFF. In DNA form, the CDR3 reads TGTGCCAGCAGCTTCGACGGGGAACAATACAATGAGCAGTTCTTC. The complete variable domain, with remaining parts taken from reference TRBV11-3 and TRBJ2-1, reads EAGVVQSPRYKIIEKKQPVAFWCNPISGHNTLYWYLQNLGQGPELLIRYENEEAVDDSQLPKDRFSAERLKGVDSTLKIQPAELGDSAVYLCASSFDGEQYNEQFFGPGTRLTVL.

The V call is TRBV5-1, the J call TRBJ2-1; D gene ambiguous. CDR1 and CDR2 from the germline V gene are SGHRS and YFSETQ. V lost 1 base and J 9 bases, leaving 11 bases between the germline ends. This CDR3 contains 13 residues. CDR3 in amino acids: CASSLPVVGEQFF. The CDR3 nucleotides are TGCGCCAGCAGCTTGCCGGTCGTAGGTGAGCAGTTCTTC.

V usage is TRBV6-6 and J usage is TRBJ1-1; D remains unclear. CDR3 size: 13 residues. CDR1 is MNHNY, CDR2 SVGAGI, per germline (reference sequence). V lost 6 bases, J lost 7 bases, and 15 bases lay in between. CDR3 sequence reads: CASSPVFDREAFF. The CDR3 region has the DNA TGTGCCAGCAGCCCCGTTTTTGACCGTGAAGCTTTCTTT.

The chain's CDR3 is CASSTILRGGTGELFF. CDR3 nucleotides: TGTGCCAGTAGTACAATCCTCAGGGGAGGCACCGGGGAGCTGTTTTTT. The chain carries TRBV19 and TRBJ2-2; D tentatively fits TRBD1 or TRBD2 (6 bases each). This CDR3 is built from 16 residues. Per germline, CDR1 LNHDA and CDR2 SQIVND (reference sequence). V was trimmed by 4 bases and J by 4 bases, leaving 16 bases between them.

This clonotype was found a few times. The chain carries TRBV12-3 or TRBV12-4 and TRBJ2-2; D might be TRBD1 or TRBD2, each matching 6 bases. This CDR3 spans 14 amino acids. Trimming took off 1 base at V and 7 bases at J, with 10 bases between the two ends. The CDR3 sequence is CASSLDGGIGELFF. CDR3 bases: TGTGCCAGCAGTTTAGACGGGGGCATCGGGGAGCTGTTTTTT.

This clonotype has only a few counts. As DNA, the CDR3 is TGTGCCAGCAGCTTCGGACCGTCCGGACGCGAGACCCAGTACTTC. Translating it yields CASSFGPSGRETQYF. V usage is TRBV11-2 and J usage is TRBJ2-5; the D is unclear. The V gene lost 3 bases and the J gene lost 5 bases, with 16 bases spanning the gap. Germline assignment: CDR1 SGHAT and CDR2 FQNNGV. The CDR3 is 15 amino acids.

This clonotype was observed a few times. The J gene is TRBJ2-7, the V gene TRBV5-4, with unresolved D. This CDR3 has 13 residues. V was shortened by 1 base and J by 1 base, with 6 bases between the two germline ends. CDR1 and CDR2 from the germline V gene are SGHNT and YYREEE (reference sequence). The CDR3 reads CASSLWGSYEQYV. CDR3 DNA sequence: TGTGCCAGCAGCTTGTGGGGTTCCTACGAGCAGTACGTC.

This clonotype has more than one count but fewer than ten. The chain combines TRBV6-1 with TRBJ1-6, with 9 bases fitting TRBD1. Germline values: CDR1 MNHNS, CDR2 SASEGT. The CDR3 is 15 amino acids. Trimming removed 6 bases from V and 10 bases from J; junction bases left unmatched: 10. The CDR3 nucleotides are TGTGCCAGCAGGGCTGGGGGACAGGGAGGCTCACCCCTCCACTTT. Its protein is CASRAGGQGGSPLHF.

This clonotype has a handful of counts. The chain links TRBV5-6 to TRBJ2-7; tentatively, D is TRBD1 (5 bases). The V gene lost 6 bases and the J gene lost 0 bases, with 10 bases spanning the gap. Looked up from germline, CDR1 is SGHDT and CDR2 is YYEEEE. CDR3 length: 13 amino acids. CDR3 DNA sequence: TGTGCCAGCACCGTTGGGGCCTCCTACGAGCAGTACGTC. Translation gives CASTVGASYEQYV.

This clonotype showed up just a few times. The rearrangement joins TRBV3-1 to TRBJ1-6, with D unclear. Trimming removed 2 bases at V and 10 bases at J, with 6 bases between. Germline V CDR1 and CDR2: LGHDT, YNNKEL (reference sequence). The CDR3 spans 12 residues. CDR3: CASSQSQSPLHF. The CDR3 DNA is TGTGCCAGCAGCCAATCTCAGTCACCCCTCCACTTT.

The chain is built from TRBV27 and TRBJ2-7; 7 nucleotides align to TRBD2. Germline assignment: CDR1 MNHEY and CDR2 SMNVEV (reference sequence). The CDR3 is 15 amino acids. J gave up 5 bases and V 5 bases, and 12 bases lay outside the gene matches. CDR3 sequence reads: CASSPEAGVFHEQYF. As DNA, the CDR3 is TGTGCCAGCAGTCCCGAGGCGGGGGTATTTCACGAGCAGTACTTC.

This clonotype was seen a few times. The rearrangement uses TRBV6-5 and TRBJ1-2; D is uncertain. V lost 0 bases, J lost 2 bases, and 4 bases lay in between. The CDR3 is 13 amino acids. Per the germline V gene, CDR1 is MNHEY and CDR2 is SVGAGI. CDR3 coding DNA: TGTGCCAGCAGTTACTCGGGAAACTATGGCTACACCTTC. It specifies CASSYSGNYGYTF.

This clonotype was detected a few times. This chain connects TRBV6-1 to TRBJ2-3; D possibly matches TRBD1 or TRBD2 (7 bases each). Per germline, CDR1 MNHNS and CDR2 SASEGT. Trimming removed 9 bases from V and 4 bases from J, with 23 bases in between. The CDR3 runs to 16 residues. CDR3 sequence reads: CASSWGGGNLADTQYF. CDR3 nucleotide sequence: TGTGCCAGTTCGTGGGGAGGGGGCAATTTGGCAGATACGCAGTATTTT.

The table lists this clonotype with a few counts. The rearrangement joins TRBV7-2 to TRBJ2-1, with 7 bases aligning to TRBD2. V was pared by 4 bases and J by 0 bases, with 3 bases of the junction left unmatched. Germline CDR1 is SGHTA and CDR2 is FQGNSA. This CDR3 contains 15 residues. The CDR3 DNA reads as TGTGCCAGCAGCTGGGGACTATCCTCCTACAATGAGCAGTTCTTC. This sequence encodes CASSWGLSSYNEQFF.

This chain's CDR3 is CASTSNIFYGYTF. In nucleotides, the CDR3 is TGTGCCAGCACCAGTAACATATTCTATGGCTACACCTTC. The chain joins TRBV28 to TRBJ1-2; the D is unclear. This CDR3 is 13 amino acids long. V gave up 7 bases and J gave up 4 bases, with 13 bases separating them. CDR1 and CDR2 from the germline V gene are MDHEN and SYDVKM.

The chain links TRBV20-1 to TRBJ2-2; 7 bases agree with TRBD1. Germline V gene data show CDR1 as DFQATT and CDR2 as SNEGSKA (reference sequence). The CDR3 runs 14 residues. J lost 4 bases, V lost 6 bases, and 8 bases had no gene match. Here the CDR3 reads CSAPQGSGTGELFF. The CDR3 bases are TGCAGTGCCCCACAGGGGTCGGGCACCGGGGAGCTGTTTTTT.

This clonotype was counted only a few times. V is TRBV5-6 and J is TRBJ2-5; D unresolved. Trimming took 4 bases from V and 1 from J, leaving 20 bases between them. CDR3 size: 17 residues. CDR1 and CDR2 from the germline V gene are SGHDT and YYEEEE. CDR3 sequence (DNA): TGTGCCAGCAGCGACACCACCGGGTCTCTCCTCCAAGAGACCCAGTACTTC. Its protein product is CASSDTTGSLLQETQYF.

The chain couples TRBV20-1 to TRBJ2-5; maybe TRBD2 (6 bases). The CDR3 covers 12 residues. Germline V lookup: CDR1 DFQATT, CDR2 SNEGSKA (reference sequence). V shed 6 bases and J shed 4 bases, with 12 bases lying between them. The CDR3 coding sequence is TGCAGTGCCAGATTTAGCGGAGAGACCCAGTACTTC. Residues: CSARFSGETQYF.